This TCR beta chain emerged from a study of blood T cell repertoires in COVID-19. Study-wide context: PBMCs, B-cell-depleted T cells, or T cells provided the cDNA or gDNA that made up the material.

Participants were aged roughly 18 to 89 years, lived in under 25 US areas, and enrolled virtually. Cohorts were based on clinical histories the participants reported. Here immunoSEQ multiplex PCR was the method, and the copy in TCRdb shows in-frame clones only, minus some. The repertoire has approximately 230,000 clones, 88% of them found once; the top ten carry roughly 14%. V lost 6 bases and J lost 5; bases outside the gene matches: 9. This CDR3 region has 15 residues. Germline V gene lookup returns CDR1 LNHDA and CDR2 SQIVND (reference sequence). The V call is TRBV19, the J call TRBJ1-2, with 10 bases that match TRBD1. Material: PBMCs or T cells enriched from blood (not recorded which). This clonotype was sampled from a woman in her 50s with acute COVID-19. As DNA, the CDR3 is TGTGCCAGTAGACGGGGGGACAGGGGACTTTATGGCTACACCTTC. The encoded protein is CASRRGDRGLYGYTF.